This T cell receptor beta chain emerged from a study of control samples from healthy donors and cancer patients. Per germline, CDR1 MDHEN and CDR2 SYDVKM. The length of the CDR3 is 13 residues. Trimming stripped 4 bases from V and 2 bases from J, with 9 bases between. TCRdb's copy holds only in-frame clones and misses some; the assay was immunoSEQ multiplex PCR. This sample yields tens of thousands of clones, of which about nine tenths are seen a single time; around 15% belongs to the top ten. The source material was PBMCs. The rearrangement uses TRBV28 and TRBJ2-7; D is undetermined. This sequence originates from a man aged 55 to 69 with head and neck cancer. CDR3 loop: CASSSELPYEQYF. CDR3 in DNA: TGTGCCAGCAGTTCGGAGCTTCCCTACGAGCAGTACTTC.